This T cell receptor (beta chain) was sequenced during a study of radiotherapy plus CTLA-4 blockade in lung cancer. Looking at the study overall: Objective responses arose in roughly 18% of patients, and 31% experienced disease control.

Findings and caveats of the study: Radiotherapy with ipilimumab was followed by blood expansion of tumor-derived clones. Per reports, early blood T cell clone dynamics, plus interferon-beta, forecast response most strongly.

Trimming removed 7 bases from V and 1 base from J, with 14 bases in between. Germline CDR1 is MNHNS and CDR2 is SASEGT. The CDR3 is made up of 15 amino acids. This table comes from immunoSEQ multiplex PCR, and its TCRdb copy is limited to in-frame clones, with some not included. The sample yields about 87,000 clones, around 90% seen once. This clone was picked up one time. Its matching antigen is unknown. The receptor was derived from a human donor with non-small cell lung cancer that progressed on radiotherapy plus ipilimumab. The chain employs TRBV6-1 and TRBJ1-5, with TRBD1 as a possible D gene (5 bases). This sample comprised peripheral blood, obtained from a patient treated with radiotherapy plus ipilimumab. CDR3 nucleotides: TGTGCCAGCACTGCGGAGGGGTTAAGCAATCAGCCCCAGCATTTT. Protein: CASTAEGLSNQPQHF.